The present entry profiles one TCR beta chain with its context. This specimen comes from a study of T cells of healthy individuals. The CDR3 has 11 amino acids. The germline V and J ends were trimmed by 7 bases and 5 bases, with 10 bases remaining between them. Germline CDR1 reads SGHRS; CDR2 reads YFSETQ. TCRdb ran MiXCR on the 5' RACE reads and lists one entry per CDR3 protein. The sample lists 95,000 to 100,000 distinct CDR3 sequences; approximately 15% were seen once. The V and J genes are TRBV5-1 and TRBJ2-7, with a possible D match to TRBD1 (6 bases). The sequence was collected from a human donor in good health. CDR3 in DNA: TGCGCCAGCGGCACAGGGAACGAGCAGTACTTC. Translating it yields CASGTGNEQYF.